This TCR beta chain comes out of a study of identical twins. CDR3 length: 16 residues. Germline CDR1 ENHRY, CDR2 SYGVKD. After removal of 2 bases from V and 2 bases from J, the junction contained 4 bases not matched to a gene. Carrying unique molecular identifiers, the cDNA also gained a universal primer site through template switching. TCRdb reprocessed the 5' RACE reads with MiXCR, giving one entry per CDR3 protein. The sample lists some 710,000 distinct CDR3 sequences, around 6% occurring once. Whole-study results and caveats: The models systematically underestimated how much out-of-frame TCR alpha was shared in monozygotic twins.

As for this clonotype: Its antigen is still unknown.

The source is a man aged 18 to 29 in good health. What was sequenced was naive T cells sorted from blood. The J gene is TRBJ2-3, the V gene TRBV10-3, with 10 bases that match TRBD2. CDR3 loop: CAISETSGITTDTQYF. The CDR3 region has the DNA TGTGCCATCAGTGAGACTAGCGGGATAACCACAGATACGCAGTATTTT.